One sample yielded the 15 T cell receptor beta chains listed below, sequenced in a study of shared clonotypes between healthy human individuals (dated by TCRdb to the early 2020s). The method behind the library was the immunoSEQ multiplex PCR assay. The clones in this table, taken by TCRdb from immuneACCESS, are in-frame only. Not every clone is retained; where verified, under half of the shortfall comes from an unresolved V gene, and the cause of the rest is unknown. For this sample the table gives 1,500,000 or so clones, of which 98% were detected only once. About 0.35% of the sample is in the top ten clones. Specimen: naive CD4+ T cells sorted from blood. The cell subset or site label, as the study defines it: CD45RA+ positively selected. These TCRs come from a man aged 30-40 years in good health.

This chain joins TRBV6-1 and TRBJ1-2; the match to TRBD1 covers 7 bases. The CDR3 is 13 residues long. With 7 bases clipped from V and 8 bases from J, the junction kept 10 bases outside the gene matches. In germline, CDR1 is MNHNS, CDR2 SASEGT. CDR3 sequence: CASTYGTVGGYTF. In DNA, the CDR3 is TGTGCCAGCACCTACGGGACAGTAGGCGGCTACACCTTC.

The chain combines TRBV2 with TRBJ1-1, with unresolved D. CDR1 is SNHLY and CDR2 is FYNNEI in the germline V gene. CDR3 length: 13 amino acids. The V end lost 7 bases, the J end lost 1 base, and 10 bases lay between the germline ends. The CDR3, as DNA: TGTGCCAGCAAGGGTGACGCGAACACTGAAGCTTTCTTT. Protein sequence: CASKGDANTEAFF.

This CDR3 reads CASSEKRLLGTDTQYF. CDR3 in DNA: TGTGCCAGCAGTGAAAAGAGGCTCCTGGGCACAGATACGCAGTATTTT. The J gene is TRBJ2-3, the V gene TRBV6-1; D not certain. Trimming removed 2 bases at V and 1 base at J, with 13 bases between. The germline V gene has CDR1 MNHNS and CDR2 SASEGT. The CDR3 runs to 16 residues.

This clone has only a few counts. This chain connects TRBV10-1 to TRBJ2-7, with 9 nucleotides matching TRBD1. The CDR3 is 13 amino acids. Germline V gives CDR1 WNHNN, CDR2 SYGVQD (reference sequence). With V trimmed by 8 bases and J by 4 bases, 6 bases remained unmatched. The DNA for the CDR3 is TGCGCCAGCTCCGGGACAGGGAGATACGAGCAGTACTTC. It is translated as CASSGTGRYEQYF.

V usage is TRBV7-2 and J usage is TRBJ2-7, with D perhaps TRBD1 or TRBD2 (5 bases each). Trimming removed 5 bases from V and 0 bases from J, with 11 bases in between. Germline lookup yields CDR1 SGHTA and CDR2 FQGNSA. The length of the CDR3 is 14 residues. The CDR3 loop reads CASSIRDPSYEQYF. CDR3 sequence (DNA): TGTGCCAGCAGCATCCGGGACCCCTCCTACGAGCAGTACTTC. Variable domain in full (rest from reference TRBV7-2 and TRBJ2-7): GAGVSQSPSNKVTEKGKDVELRCDPISGHTALYWYRQSLGQGLEFLIYFQGNSAPDKSGLPSDRFSAERTGGSVSTLTIQRTQQEDSAVYLCASSIRDPSYEQYFGPGTRLTVT.

The genes are TRBV5-1 and TRBJ1-3; TRBD1 matches at 7 bases. The CDR3 is 15 amino acids. Per the germline V gene, CDR1 is SGHRS and CDR2 is YFSETQ. Germline trimming cut 7 bases from V and 2 bases from J; bases unmatched to any gene: 9. The CDR3 loop reads CASGPQGIAGNTIYF. The CDR3 region has the DNA TGCGCCAGCGGGCCACAGGGGATCGCTGGAAACACCATATATTTT. Complete variable domain (other parts from reference TRBV5-1 and TRBJ1-3): KAGVTQTPRYLIKTRGQQVTLSCSPISGHRSVSWYQQTPGQGLQFLFEYFSETQRNKGNFPGRFSGRQFSNSRSEMNVSTLELGDSALYLCASGPQGIAGNTIYFGEGSWLTVV.

This chain links TRBV6-1 with TRBJ2-7; D possibly corresponds to TRBD2 (5 bases). Germline loops: CDR1 MNHNS, CDR2 SASEGT. Deletions cut 4 bases from V and 3 bases from J, with 10 bases between. This CDR3 has 13 amino acids. The CDR3 reads CASSGGRHYEQYF. CDR3 nucleotide sequence: TGTGCCAGCAGTGGAGGGAGACACTACGAGCAGTACTTC.

V and J are TRBV15 and TRBJ2-7; 7 nucleotides align to TRBD1. The junction had 9 bases not matched to a gene; V was cut back by 5 bases and J by 2 bases. Germline-derived CDR1 and CDR2 are LNHNV and YYDKDF (reference sequence). The CDR3 sequence is 15 residues long. The chain's CDR3 is CATSQASGQPYEQYF. The CDR3, as DNA: TGTGCCACCAGCCAAGCCTCGGGACAGCCCTACGAGCAGTACTTC.

The chain is built from TRBV20-1 and TRBJ2-7, with D perhaps assigned TRBD1 or TRBD2 (5 bases each). The CDR3 runs 11 residues. Germline assignment: CDR1 DFQATT and CDR2 SNEGSKA (reference sequence). The CDR3 loop reads CRAGTQYEQYF. The CDR3, as DNA: TGCAGGGCCGGGACCCAATACGAGCAGTACTTC.

The V gene is TRBV6-5, the J gene TRBJ1-1; D may be TRBD1 (6 bases). V was pared by 2 bases and J by 1 base, with 14 bases between. The CDR3 contains 16 residues. Germline V gene sequence: CDR1 MNHEY, CDR2 SVGAGI. The CDR3 DNA is TGTGCCAGCAGTTACGGGGTCGGGACATCGAACACTGAAGCTTTCTTT. Translating gives CASSYGVGTSNTEAFF.

V is TRBV6-6 and J is TRBJ2-3, with unresolved D. CDR1 is MNHNY and CDR2 is SVGAGI in the germline V gene (reference sequence). V was shortened by 6 bases and J by 0 bases, with 16 bases between the two germline ends. There are 16 residues in the CDR3. The CDR3 coding sequence is TGTGCCAGCAGGAGATATGCTCGACCTAGCACAGATACGCAGTATTTT. Its protein product is CASRRYARPSTDTQYF.

The rearrangement joins TRBV4-2 to TRBJ2-1, with 7 nucleotides matching TRBD2. The V and J ends lost 4 bases and 1 base, in that order; junction bases with no gene match: 4. The germline gives CDR1 LGHNA, CDR2 YNFKEQ. This CDR3 spans 15 amino acids. CDR3: CASSLSGFSYNEQFF. CDR3 in DNA: TGTGCCAGCAGCCTTAGCGGGTTTTCCTACAATGAGCAGTTCTTC.

Comments on this clone: Within the sample, other DNA sequences also encode this same CDR3. The J gene is TRBJ2-5, the V gene TRBV5-1; tentative D call: TRBD2 (6 bases). The CDR3 totals 14 residues. The germline V gene encodes CDR1 SGHRS and CDR2 YFSETQ. Trimming removed 2 bases from V and 5 bases from J, with 13 bases in between. The DNA of the CDR3 is TGCGCCAGCAGCTTAGGTGCGGGGAGGGAGACCCAGTACTTC. It encodes CASSLGAGRETQYF.

The chain joins TRBV14 to TRBJ2-3; either TRBD1 or TRBD2 may fit D (5 bases each). CDR1 and CDR2 (germline): SGHDN, FVKESK. V was cut by 1 base and J by 4 bases, with 9 bases left in between. The CDR3 sequence is 14 residues long. The CDR3 DNA reads TGTGCCAGCAGCCAAGGGGGGTTCCCAGATACGCAGTATTTT. It yields the protein CASSQGGFPDTQYF. Together with reference TRBV14 and TRBJ2-3, the CDR3 gives the full variable domain: EAGVTQFPSHSVIEKGQTVTLRCDPISGHDNLYWYRRVMGKEIKFLLHFVKESKQDESGMPNNRFLAERTGGTYSTLKVQPAELEDSGVYFCASSQGGFPDTQYFGPGTRLTVL.

J is TRBJ2-2 and V is TRBV14; 7 bases align to TRBD2. The CDR3 runs 18 residues. CDR1 is SGHDN and CDR2 is FVKESK in the germline V gene. V gave up 0 bases and J gave up 1 base; unmatched junction bases: 8. The CDR3 DNA follows: TGTGCCAGCAGCCAAGAGGTCGGGGGGACCTGGAACACCGGGGAGCTGTTTTTT. Its translation: CASSQEVGGTWNTGELFF.